This T cell receptor beta chain was captured by sequencing in a study of T cell responses to AZD1222 COVID-19 vaccine. The CDR3 length is 16 residues. Trimming removed 4 bases from V and 0 bases from J, with 14 bases in between. Germline V CDR1 and CDR2: SGHRS, YFSETQ. Broader study findings: Reports say nearly half of spike-specific TCRs go after unmutated variant regions.

Remarks on this clone: The antigen is unknown.

Repertoires were generated with immunoSEQ multiplex PCR, while TCRdb's copy carries only in-frame clones and drops some. Among about 180,000 clones, roughly 87% were seen once, and the ten largest hold approximately 2.5%. The specimen was peripheral blood, collected on day 0 of AZD1222 vaccination. The rearrangement links TRBV5-1 to TRBJ2-1; D unclear. The sequence was collected from an adult in good health. The CDR3 spells CASSPDRTGSYNEQFF. CDR3 in DNA: TGCGCCAGCAGCCCGGACCGAACGGGCTCCTACAATGAGCAGTTCTTC. Based on the CDR3 plus reference TRBV5-1 and TRBJ2-1, the full variable domain is KAGVTQTPRYLIKTRGQQVTLSCSPISGHRSVSWYQQTPGQGLQFLFEYFSETQRNKGNFPGRFSGRQFSNSRSEMNVSTLELGDSALYLCASSPDRTGSYNEQFFGPGTRLTVL.